This TCR beta chain is from a study of T cells in Graves' hyperthyroidism and ophthalmopathy. There are 20 residues in the CDR3. Per germline, CDR1 KGHSH and CDR2 LQKENI. Trimming removed 3 bases from V and 1 base from J; junction bases left unmatched: 18. Researchers amplified the TCR beta CDR3 regions from RNA transcripts. An initial round of RT-PCR targeting the TCR CDR3 relied on the HTBI primer set. TCRdb fed the multiplex PCR reads into MiXCR, producing one record per CDR3 protein. The sample records 550,000 to 700,000 distinct CDR3 sequences, roughly 14% being singletons. The genes are TRBV18 and TRBJ2-7; 10 positions match TRBD1. The TCR sequence derives from a woman aged 40 to 50 with Graves' ophthalmopathy. The sample consisted of blood. CDR3 nucleotides: TGTGCCAGCTCACCCGGACCGGGACAGGGGCGGAAGCGGGAGTCCTACGAGCAGTACTTC. Amino acids: CASSPGPGQGRKRESYEQYF.